This TCR beta chain was recovered during a study of shared clonotypes between healthy human individuals. Study-wide points: Despite large depth, rarefaction showed incomplete sorted-subset sequencing.

The protocol was immunoSEQ multiplex PCR, while the TCRdb copy is restricted to in-frame clones and leaves out a portion. The sample consists of millions of clones, approximately 95% of them appearing once. In regard to this clone: The antigen remains unidentified.

The specimen sequenced was naive CD4+ T cells sorted from blood. Indicated subset: CD45RA+ positively selected. This sequence was found in a young man in good health.

CDR3 in DNA: TGCAGCGTTGGTGTGTCGACAAGCCAAGAGACCCAGTACTTC. This encodes CSVGVSTSQETQYF. The chain combines TRBV29-1 with TRBJ2-5; D gene uncertain. This CDR3 region has 14 residues. Germline CDR1 and CDR2: SQVTM and ANQGSEA. Trimming stripped 4 bases from V and 1 base from J, with 13 bases between. The full variable domain, completed using reference TRBV29-1 and TRBJ2-5, is SAVISQKPSRDICQRGTSLTIQCQVDSQVTMMFWYRQQPGQSLTLIATANQGSEATYESGFVIDKFPISRPNLTFSTLTVSNMSPEDSSIYLCSVGVSTSQETQYFGPGTRLLVL.